Each of the 4 T cell receptor beta chains below was sequenced from the same sample in a study of blood T cell repertoires in COVID-19. The assay was immunoSEQ multiplex PCR, and TCRdb's table has in-frame clones only and misses some. This table holds about 81,000 clones, roughly four fifths found once. Sequencing input: peripheral blood. The receptors stem from a human donor in a cohort sampled during active COVID-19.

The rearrangement uses TRBV21-1 and TRBJ1-6; TRBD1, the D gene given by the table, was not confirmed from the DNA. TRBV21-1 is assigned pseudogene status. The CDR3 contains 16 residues. CDR3 sequence: CASIPTGRDYNSPLHF. The CDR3 nucleotides are TGTGCCAGCATTCCGACAGGGAGAGACTATAATTCACCCCTCCACTTT.

The rearrangement joins TRBV7-3 to TRBJ2-1, with 11 bases aligning to TRBD2. Trimming cost V 2 bases and J 0 bases; bases outside gene matches: 3. Germline CDR1 SGHTA, CDR2 FQGTGA. The CDR3 contains 17 residues. CDR3 coding DNA: TGTGCCAGCAGCTTAGCCGGGACTAGCGGCTCCTACAATGAGCAGTTCTTC. The encoded protein is CASSLAGTSGSYNEQFF.

This rearrangement joins TRBV18 to TRBJ1-2; maybe TRBD1 (5 bases). Germline V lookup: CDR1 KGHSH, CDR2 LQKENI. Trimming removed 3 bases at V and 0 bases at J, with 14 bases between. The CDR3 loop spans 16 amino acids. In DNA form, the CDR3 reads TGTGCCAGCTCACCGACCACAGGAGAGGCTAACTATGGCTACACCTTC. This sequence encodes CASSPTTGEANYGYTF.

The chain joins TRBV3-1 (or the pseudogene TRBV3-2) to TRBJ1-3, with no clear D. This CDR3 spans 16 amino acids. Between the trimmed V and J ends, which lost 7 bases and 0 bases, there was a span of 16 bases. Germline values: CDR1 LGHDT, CDR2 YNNKEL (reference sequence). Here the CDR3 DNA reads TGTGCCAGCACTTCTGCCCCAGGTTTCTCTGGAAACACCATATATTTT. The encoded protein is CASTSAPGFSGNTIYF.